A selection of T cell receptor beta chains follows, all from one sample in a study of blood T cell repertoires in COVID-19. The method was immunoSEQ multiplex PCR; TCRdb's version includes in-frame clones alone and lacks a portion of them. Of about 250,000 clones listed, roughly 85% are singletons. Sample: PBMCs or T cells enriched from blood (not recorded which). The receptors originated from a woman aged 50 to 65 who had been exposed to COVID-19. The CDR3 runs from the conserved cysteine through the conserved F or W. A D gene is named only where the DNA matches it firmly. Some rows mark clone size as missing; the rest say once, few, many or name a class of expanded clone.

j_call: TRBJ2-1; v_call: TRBV5-1; clone_size: -; d_call: TRBD1; cdr3_aa: CASSLRDRSSEQFF; cdr3_nt: TGCGCCAGCAGCTTGAGGGACAGGTCCAGCGAGCAGTTCTTC
j_call: TRBJ2-1; v_call: TRBV6-5; clone_size: -; d_call: -; cdr3_aa: CASTHGPNNEQFF; cdr3_nt: TGTGCCAGCACCCACGGTCCGAACAATGAGCAGTTCTTC
j_call: TRBJ1-1; v_call: TRBV10-1; clone_size: -; d_call: -; cdr3_aa: CASSPGDNTEAFF; cdr3_nt: TGCGCCAGCTCCCCCGGGGATAACACTGAAGCTTTCTTT
j_call: TRBJ2-6; v_call: TRBV7-8; clone_size: -; d_call: -; cdr3_aa: CASSLIRDTRFSGANVLTF; cdr3_nt: TGTGCCAGCAGCTTAATACGGGACACGCGATTCTCTGGGGCCAACGTCCTGACTTTC
j_call: TRBJ1-2; v_call: TRBV25-1; clone_size: many; d_call: -; cdr3_aa: CASSEQGFDGYTF; cdr3_nt: TGTGCCAGCAGTGAACAGGGTTTCGATGGCTACACCTTC
j_call: TRBJ2-5; v_call: TRBV3-1/TRBV3-2; clone_size: -; d_call: -; cdr3_aa: CASSQGTGEAETQYF; cdr3_nt: TGTGCCAGCAGCCAGGGTACAGGGGAGGCGGAGACCCAGTACTTC
j_call: TRBJ1-3; v_call: TRBV2; clone_size: -; d_call: TRBD1; cdr3_aa: CASNGQGAGNTIYF; cdr3_nt: TGTGCCAGCAACGGACAGGGCGCAGGAAACACCATATATTTT
j_call: TRBJ1-1; v_call: TRBV7-3; clone_size: -; d_call: -; cdr3_aa: CASSLELDTEAFF; cdr3_nt: TGTGCCAGCAGCTTAGAGTTAGACACTGAAGCTTTCTTT
j_call: TRBJ1-1; v_call: TRBV5-1; clone_size: -; d_call: TRBD1; cdr3_aa: CASSLQGQRTEAFF; cdr3_nt: TGCGCCAGCAGCTTACAGGGGCAAAGGACTGAAGCTTTCTTT
j_call: TRBJ2-2; v_call: TRBV11-3; clone_size: once; d_call: -; cdr3_aa: CASSPGGRQRRNTGELFF; cdr3_nt: TGTGCCAGCAGCCCCGGCGGTCGACAGCGCAGAAACACCGGGGAGCTGTTTTTT
j_call: TRBJ2-1; v_call: TRBV6-6; clone_size: few; d_call: -; cdr3_aa: CASSYITDEQFF; cdr3_nt: TGTGCCAGCAGTTACATTACAGACGAGCAGTTCTTC
j_call: TRBJ2-7; v_call: TRBV9; clone_size: -; d_call: -; cdr3_aa: CASSELATGDEQYF; cdr3_nt: TGTGCCAGCAGCGAACTTGCGACGGGGGACGAGCAGTACTTC
j_call: TRBJ2-3; v_call: TRBV29-1; clone_size: -; d_call: -; cdr3_aa: CSVGGPPTDTQYF; cdr3_nt: TGCAGCGTTGGTGGGCCACCCACAGATACGCAGTATTTT
j_call: TRBJ2-5; v_call: TRBV11-3; clone_size: -; d_call: TRBD1; cdr3_aa: CASSLTSGQGMETQYF; cdr3_nt: TGTGCCAGCAGCTTAACCTCCGGACAGGGAATGGAGACCCAGTACTTC
j_call: TRBJ1-4; v_call: TRBV11-2; clone_size: -; d_call: -; cdr3_aa: CASSPQRGRSEKLFF; cdr3_nt: TGTGCCAGCAGCCCCCAACGGGGGAGGAGTGAAAAACTGTTTTTT
j_call: TRBJ1-2; v_call: TRBV20-1; clone_size: few; d_call: -; cdr3_aa: CSAIIYGYTF; cdr3_nt: TGCAGTGCTATAATATATGGCTACACCTTC
j_call: TRBJ1-4; v_call: TRBV29-1; clone_size: -; d_call: TRBD1; cdr3_aa: CIWGGQGQLNEKLFF; cdr3_nt: TGCATCTGGGGGGGACAGGGCCAACTCAATGAAAAACTGTTTTTT
j_call: TRBJ2-1; v_call: TRBV5-1; clone_size: -; d_call: TRBD2; cdr3_aa: CASSSSGGHSYNEQFF; cdr3_nt: TGCGCCAGCAGCTCTAGCGGGGGACACTCCTACAATGAGCAGTTCTTC